This T cell receptor (beta chain) was sequenced for a study of vaccination and CD4 T cells after COVID-19. TCRdb reprocessed the PCR reads with MiXCR, giving one entry per CDR3 protein. The repertoire has about 18,000 distinct CDR3 sequences, roughly two thirds of them found once; the top ten carry roughly 1.1%. The CDR3 covers 15 residues. Trimming took off 5 bases at V and 0 bases at J, with 13 bases between the two ends. Germline CDR1 is SNHLY and CDR2 is FYNNEI. Source: CD4+ T cells from blood, taken after SARS-CoV-2 vaccination. V and J are TRBV2 and TRBJ1-1; D uncertain. The TCR sequence derives from a human donor who had recovered from COVID-19. In DNA form, the CDR3 reads TGTGCCAGCAGTTATGACATCGGGGTGAACACTGAAGCTTTCTTT. Translation gives CASSYDIGVNTEAFF.